This TCR beta chain comes out of a study of neurological immune-mediated disorders. The germline V gene encodes CDR1 LGHDT and CDR2 YNNKEL (reference sequence). The CDR3 sequence is 16 residues long. This clonotype was seen ten or more times. At one end, the junction sequence differs from germline, possibly due to a read error. TCRdb re-analysed the 5' RACE reads in MiXCR, keeping a single row per CDR3 protein. This sample has about 84,000 distinct CDR3 sequences, with approximately 10% found just once. Sequencing input: PBMCs. The chain has TRBV3-1 and TRBJ2-1; D may be TRBD1 (5 bases). This sequence originates from a man aged 35-49 years in good health. This chain's CDR3 is CTSSHRGARQHNEQFF. CDR3 coding DNA: TGTACCAGCAGCCATAGGGGCGCTCGACAACACAATGAGCAGTTCTTC.